What follows are 8 T cell receptor beta chains derived from one specimen sequenced in a study of blood T cell repertoires in COVID-19. The assay was immunoSEQ multiplex PCR, and TCRdb's table has in-frame clones only and misses some. The sample records under 350,000 clones, about 89% being singletons. The sequenced material came from peripheral blood. Receptors originate from a man in his forties or fifties with acute or convalescent COVID-19.

Regarding this clone: The sample has other DNA sequences that encode this CDR3 too. The J gene is TRBJ2-7, the V gene TRBV29-1; the match to TRBD1 covers 8 bases. Trimming took 5 bases from V and 2 from J; bases not matched to a gene: 2. CDR1 and CDR2 (germline): SQVTM, ANQGSEA. The CDR3 covers 12 residues. CDR3 sequence reads: CSVRQGTYEQYF. The CDR3 DNA is TGCAGCGTTCGACAGGGGACCTACGAGCAGTACTTC.

V is TRBV6-5 and J is TRBJ1-3; D call uncertain. V lost 8 bases, J lost 0 bases, and 14 bases lay in between. Per the germline V gene, CDR1 is MNHEY and CDR2 is SVGAGI. CDR3 length: 15 residues. CDR3 in DNA: TGTGCCAGCTCCCCTAGCCTATACTCTGGAAACACCATATATTTT. Its translation is CASSPSLYSGNTIYF.

The genes are TRBV5-4 and TRBJ2-7; D is uncertain. The CDR3 consists of 13 residues. Germline V gene data show CDR1 as SGHNT and CDR2 as YYREEE (reference sequence). The V end lost 0 bases, the J end lost 0 bases, and 4 bases lay between the germline ends. CDR3 coding DNA: TGTGCCAGCAGCTTGGAGCTCTCCTACGAGCAGTACTTC. This translates into CASSLELSYEQYF.

V and J are TRBV30 and TRBJ1-6, with 7 bases aligning to TRBD1. J was trimmed by 7 bases and V by 3 bases; bases with no gene match: 6. The length of the CDR3 is 14 residues. Germline assignment: CDR1 GTSNPN and CDR2 SVGIG (reference sequence). Here the CDR3 DNA reads TGTGCCTGGAGCGCCGTCAGGGGGAATTCACCCCTCCACTTT. Translating gives CAWSAVRGNSPLHF. Combining the CDR3 with reference TRBV30 and TRBJ1-6 gives the whole variable domain SQTIHQWPATLVQPVGSPLSLECTVEGTSNPNLYWYRQAAGRGLQLLFYSVGIGQISSEVPQNLSASRPQDRQFILSSKKLLLSDSGFYLCAWSAVRGNSPLHFGNGTRLTVT.

This clone came up once. The chain combines TRBV12-3 or TRBV12-4 with TRBJ2-7, with D possibly matching TRBD2 (6 bases). Trimming pared 2 bases from V and 3 bases from J, leaving 8 bases between. The CDR3 runs 13 residues. CDR3 amino acids: CASSLRRGYEQYF. In DNA, the CDR3 is TGTGCCAGCAGTTTACGGCGGGGCTACGAGCAGTACTTC.

The gene calls are TRBV7-8 and TRBJ1-6; 8 nucleotides align to TRBD1. Germline CDR1 SGHVS, CDR2 FQNEAQ. This CDR3 has 17 residues. The V and J ends lost 4 bases and 0 bases, in that order; junction bases with no gene match: 5. Here the CDR3 DNA reads TGTGCCAGCAGCTGGACAGGGCCGGACTCCTATAATTCACCCCTCCACTTT. Residues: CASSWTGPDSYNSPLHF.

This chain joins TRBV7-2 and TRBJ1-3; no reliable D call. CDR3 length: 15 amino acids. Germline V gene sequence: CDR1 SGHTA, CDR2 FQGNSA. V was cut by 1 base and J by 0 bases, with 7 bases left in between. The CDR3: CASSLGRISGNTIYF. The CDR3 DNA follows: TGTGCCAGCAGCTTAGGTCGTATCTCTGGAAACACCATATATTTT.

The gene calls are TRBV3-1 (or the pseudogene TRBV3-2) and TRBJ2-3; tentative D call: TRBD2 (5 bases). This CDR3 is built from 15 residues. CDR1 is LGHDT, CDR2 YNNKEL, per germline (reference sequence). The germline V and J ends were trimmed by 6 bases and 2 bases, with 15 bases remaining between them. The CDR3 DNA reads TGTGCCAGCAGGGCCGGCGGCGGGTACACAGATACGCAGTATTTT. Encoded protein: CASRAGGGYTDTQYF.